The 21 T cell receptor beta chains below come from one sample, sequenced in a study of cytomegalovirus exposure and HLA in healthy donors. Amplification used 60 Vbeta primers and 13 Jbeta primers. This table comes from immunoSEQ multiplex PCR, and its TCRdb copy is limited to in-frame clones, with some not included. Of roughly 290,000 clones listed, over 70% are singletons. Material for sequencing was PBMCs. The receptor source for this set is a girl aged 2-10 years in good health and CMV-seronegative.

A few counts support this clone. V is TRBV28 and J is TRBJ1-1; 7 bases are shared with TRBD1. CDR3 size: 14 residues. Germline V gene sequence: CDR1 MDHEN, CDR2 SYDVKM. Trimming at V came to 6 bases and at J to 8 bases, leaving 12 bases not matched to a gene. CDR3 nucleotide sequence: TGTGCCAGCAGCCTAGACAGGGAAACATCCGAAGCTTTCTTT. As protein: CASSLDRETSEAFF. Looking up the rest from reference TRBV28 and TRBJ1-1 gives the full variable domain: DVKVTQSSRYLVKRTGEKVFLECVQDMDHENMFWYRQDPGLGLRLIYFSYDVKMKEKGDIPEGYSVSREKKERFSLILESASTNQTSMYLCASSLDRETSEAFFGQGTRLTVV.

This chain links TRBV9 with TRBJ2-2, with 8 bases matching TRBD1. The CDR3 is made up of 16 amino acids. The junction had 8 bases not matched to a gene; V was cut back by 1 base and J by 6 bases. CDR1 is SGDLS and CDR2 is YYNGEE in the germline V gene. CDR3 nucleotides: TGTGCCAGCAGCGTATTCGGGACAGGCGACCCCGGGGAGCTGTTTTTT. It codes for CASSVFGTGDPGELFF. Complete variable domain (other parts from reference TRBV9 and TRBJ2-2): DSGVTQTPKHLITATGQRVTLRCSPRSGDLSVYWYQQSLDQGLQFLIQYYNGEERAKGNILERFSAQQFPDLHSELNLSSLELGDSALYFCASSVFGTGDPGELFFGEGSRLTVL.

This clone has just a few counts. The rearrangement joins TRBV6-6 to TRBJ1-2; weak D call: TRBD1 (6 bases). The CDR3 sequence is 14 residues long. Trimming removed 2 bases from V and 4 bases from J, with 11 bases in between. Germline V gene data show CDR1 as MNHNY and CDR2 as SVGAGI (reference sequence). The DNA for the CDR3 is TGTGCCAGCAGTTACCGGACAGTCATCTATGGCTACACCTTC. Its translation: CASSYRTVIYGYTF.

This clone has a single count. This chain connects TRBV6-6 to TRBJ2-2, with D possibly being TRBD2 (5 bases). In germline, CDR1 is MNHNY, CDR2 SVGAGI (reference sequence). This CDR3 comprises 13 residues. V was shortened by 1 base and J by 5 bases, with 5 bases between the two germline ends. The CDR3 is CASSYWETGELFF. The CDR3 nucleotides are TGTGCCAGCAGTTACTGGGAGACCGGGGAGCTGTTTTTT.

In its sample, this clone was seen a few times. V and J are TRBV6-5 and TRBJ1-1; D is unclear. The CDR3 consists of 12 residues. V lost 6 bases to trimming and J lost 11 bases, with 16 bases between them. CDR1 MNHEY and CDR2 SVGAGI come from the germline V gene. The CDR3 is CASRSGTASAFF. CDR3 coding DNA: TGTGCCAGCAGGTCAGGTACCGCGAGCGCTTTCTTT.

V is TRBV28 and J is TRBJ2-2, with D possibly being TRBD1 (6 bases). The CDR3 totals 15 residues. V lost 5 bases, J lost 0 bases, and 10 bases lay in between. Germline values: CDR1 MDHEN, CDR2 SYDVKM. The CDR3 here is CASSPDRPNTGELFF. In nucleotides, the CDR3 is TGTGCCAGCAGTCCTGACAGGCCGAACACCGGGGAGCTGTTTTTT.

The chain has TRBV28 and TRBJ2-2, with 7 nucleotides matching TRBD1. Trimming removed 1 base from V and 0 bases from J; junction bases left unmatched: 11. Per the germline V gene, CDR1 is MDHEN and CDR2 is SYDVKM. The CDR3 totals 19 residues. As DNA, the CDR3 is TGTGCCAGCAGTTTATTCTGGACCGGGACAGATCCGAACACCGGGGAGCTGTTTTTT. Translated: CASSLFWTGTDPNTGELFF.

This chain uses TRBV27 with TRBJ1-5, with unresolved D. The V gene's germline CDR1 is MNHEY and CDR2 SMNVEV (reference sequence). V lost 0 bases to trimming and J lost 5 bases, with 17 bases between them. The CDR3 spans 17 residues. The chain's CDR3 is CASSLSAGGWEDQPQHF. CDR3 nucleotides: TGTGCCAGCAGTTTATCCGCGGGCGGGTGGGAGGATCAGCCCCAGCATTTT.

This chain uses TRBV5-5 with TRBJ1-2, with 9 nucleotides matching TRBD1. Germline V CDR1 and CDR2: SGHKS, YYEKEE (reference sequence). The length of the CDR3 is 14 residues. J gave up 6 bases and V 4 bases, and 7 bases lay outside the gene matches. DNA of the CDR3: TGTGCCAGCAGCCCAGGACAGGGGCGGGATGGCTACACCTTC. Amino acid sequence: CASSPGQGRDGYTF.

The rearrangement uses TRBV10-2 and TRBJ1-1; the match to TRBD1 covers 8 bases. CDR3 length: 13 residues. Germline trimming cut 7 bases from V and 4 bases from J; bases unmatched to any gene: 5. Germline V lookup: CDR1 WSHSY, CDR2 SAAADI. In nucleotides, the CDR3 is TGCGCCAGCACTCCGCAGGGGGCCACTGAAGCTTTCTTT. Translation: CASTPQGATEAFF.

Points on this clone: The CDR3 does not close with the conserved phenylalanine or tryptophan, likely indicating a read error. Here the CDR3 DNA reads TGTGCTAGTGGTTCCCCCGGAGAGACAGGTCCCTACGAGCAGTACCTC. Translating it yields CASGSPGETGPYEQYL. This chain links TRBV12-5 with TRBJ2-7; a weak D match, TRBD1 (6 bases). Germline CDR1 and CDR2: LGHNT and FRNRAP. The CDR3 runs 16 residues. Trimming took 4 bases from V and 2 from J, leaving 18 bases between them.

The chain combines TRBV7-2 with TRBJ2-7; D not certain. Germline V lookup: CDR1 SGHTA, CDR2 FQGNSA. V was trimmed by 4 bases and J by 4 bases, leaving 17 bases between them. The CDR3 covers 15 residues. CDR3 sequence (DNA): TGTGCCAGCAGCTCCCATCCCGACTTGATTTACGAGCAGTACTTC. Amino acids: CASSSHPDLIYEQYF.

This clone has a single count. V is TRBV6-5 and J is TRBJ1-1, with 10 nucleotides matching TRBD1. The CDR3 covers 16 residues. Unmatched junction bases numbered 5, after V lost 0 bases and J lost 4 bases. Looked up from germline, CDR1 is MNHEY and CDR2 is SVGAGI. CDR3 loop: CASSYSWTGGITEAFF. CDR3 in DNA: TGTGCCAGCAGTTACTCGTGGACAGGGGGTATCACTGAAGCTTTCTTT.

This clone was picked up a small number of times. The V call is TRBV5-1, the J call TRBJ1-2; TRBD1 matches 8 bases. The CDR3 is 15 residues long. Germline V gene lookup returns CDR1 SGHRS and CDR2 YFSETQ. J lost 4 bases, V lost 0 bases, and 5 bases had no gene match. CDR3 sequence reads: CASSLGAQGVYGYTF. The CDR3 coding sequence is TGCGCCAGCAGCTTGGGGGCACAGGGGGTCTATGGCTACACCTTC.

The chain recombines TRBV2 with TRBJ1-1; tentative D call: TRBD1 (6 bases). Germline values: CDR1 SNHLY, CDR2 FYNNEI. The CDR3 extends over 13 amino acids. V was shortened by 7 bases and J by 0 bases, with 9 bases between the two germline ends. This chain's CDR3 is CASNRVMNTEAFF. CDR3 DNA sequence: TGTGCCAGCAACAGGGTCATGAACACTGAAGCTTTCTTT.

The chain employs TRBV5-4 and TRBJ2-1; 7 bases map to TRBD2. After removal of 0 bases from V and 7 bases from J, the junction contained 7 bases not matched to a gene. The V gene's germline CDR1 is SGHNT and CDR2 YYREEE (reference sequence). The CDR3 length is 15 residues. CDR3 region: CASSLETSSLNEQFF. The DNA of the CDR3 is TGTGCCAGCAGCTTGGAGACTAGCTCGTTGAATGAGCAGTTCTTC.

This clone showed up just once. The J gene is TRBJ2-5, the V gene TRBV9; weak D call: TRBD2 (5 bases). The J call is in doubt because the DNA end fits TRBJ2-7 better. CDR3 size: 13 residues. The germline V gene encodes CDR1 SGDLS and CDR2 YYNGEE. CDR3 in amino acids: CASSPGVPYEQYF. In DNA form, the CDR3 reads TGTGCCAGCAGCCCCGGGGTTCCCTACGAGCAGTACTTC.

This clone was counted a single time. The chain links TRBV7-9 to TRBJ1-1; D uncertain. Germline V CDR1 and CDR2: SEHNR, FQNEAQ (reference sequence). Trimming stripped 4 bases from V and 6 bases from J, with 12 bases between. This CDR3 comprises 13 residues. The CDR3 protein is CASSYRILPEAFF. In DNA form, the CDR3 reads TGTGCCAGCAGCTACAGAATATTACCTGAAGCTTTCTTT.

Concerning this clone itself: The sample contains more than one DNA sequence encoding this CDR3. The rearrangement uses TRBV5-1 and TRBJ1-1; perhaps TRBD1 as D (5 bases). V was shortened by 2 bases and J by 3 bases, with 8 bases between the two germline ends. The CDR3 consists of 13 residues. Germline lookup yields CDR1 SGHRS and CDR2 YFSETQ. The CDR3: CASSLQADTEAFF. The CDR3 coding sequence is TGCGCCAGCAGCTTACAGGCAGACACTGAAGCTTTCTTT.

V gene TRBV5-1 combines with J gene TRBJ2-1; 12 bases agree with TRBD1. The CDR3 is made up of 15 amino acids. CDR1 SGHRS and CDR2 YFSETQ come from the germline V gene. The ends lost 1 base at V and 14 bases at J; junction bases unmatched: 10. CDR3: CASSLSGTGGRREFF. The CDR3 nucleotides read TGCGCCAGCAGCTTGTCCGGGACAGGGGGCCGGAGGGAGTTCTTC.

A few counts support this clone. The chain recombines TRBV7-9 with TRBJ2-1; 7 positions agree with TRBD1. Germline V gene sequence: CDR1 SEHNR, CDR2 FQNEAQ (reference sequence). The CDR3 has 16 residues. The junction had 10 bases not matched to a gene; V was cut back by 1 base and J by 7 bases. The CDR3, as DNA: TGTGCCAGCAGCTTAGGCCACACCGGGACAGCAAATGAGCAGTTCTTC. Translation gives CASSLGHTGTANEQFF.